These T cell receptor beta chains were read from a single sample in a study of CD8+ T cells in alopecia areata. This table comes from immunoSEQ multiplex PCR, and its TCRdb copy is limited to in-frame clones, with some not included. The repertoire holds approximately 45,000 clones, with roughly 65% as singletons. The source was CD8+ T cells sorted from blood, collected at week 4, from a patient treated with tofacitinib. The receptors stem from a human donor with alopecia areata. Each CDR3 is given with its conserved first and last residue. Fields, in order: J gene, D gene, clone size, V gene, CDR3 protein, CDR3 DNA. The D gene is left open where the match is weak. Clone size, where shown, is once, few, many, or a class for clones that have expanded.

J: TRBJ2-5
D: TRBD2
size: -
V: TRBV4-3
CDR3: CASSQGPAGTSGEETQYF
DNA: TGCGCCAGCAGCCAAGGCCCCGCCGGGACTAGCGGGGAAGAGACCCAGTACTTC

J: TRBJ1-2
D: -
size: -
V: TRBV29-1
CDR3: CSVEDARVNYGYTF
DNA: TGCAGCGTTGAAGATGCCAGGGTAAACTATGGCTACACCTTC

J: TRBJ2-7
D: -
size: few
V: TRBV7-9
CDR3: CASGDYEQYF
DNA: TGTGCCAGCGGAGACTACGAGCAGTACTTC

J: TRBJ2-7
D: -
size: -
V: TRBV29-1
CDR3: CSVVTYEQYF
DNA: TGCAGCGTCGTCACCTACGAGCAGTACTTC

J: TRBJ2-1
D: -
size: -
V: TRBV9
CDR3: CASSIRVGEQFF
DNA: TGTGCCAGCAGCATCCGGGTCGGTGAGCAGTTCTTC

J: TRBJ2-7
D: -
size: once
V: TRBV27
CDR3: CASSPPGRLHYEQYF
DNA: TGTGCCAGCAGTCCCCCGGGACGACTGCACTACGAGCAGTACTTC

J: TRBJ2-7
D: -
size: few
V: TRBV5-1
CDR3: CASSLTGTQLISYEQYF
DNA: TGCGCCAGCAGCTTGACCGGGACACAACTTATCTCCTACGAGCAGTACTTC

J: TRBJ2-1
D: -
size: -
V: TRBV29-1
CDR3: CSVEVSGEQFF
DNA: TGCAGCGTTGAAGTGTCAGGGGAGCAGTTCTTC

J: TRBJ2-1
D: TRBD1
size: -
V: TRBV27
CDR3: CASSYLTQGAVQFF
DNA: TGTGCCAGCAGCTACCTTACACAGGGGGCGGTGCAGTTCTTC

J: TRBJ2-1
D: TRBD1
size: -
V: TRBV30
CDR3: CAWNQPGQGRHEQFF
DNA: TGTGCCTGGAATCAACCGGGACAGGGTAGGCATGAGCAGTTCTTC

J: TRBJ2-7
D: -
size: few
V: TRBV5-4
CDR3: CASSPGRGTYEQYF
DNA: TGTGCCAGCAGCCCCGGACGGGGCACCTACGAGCAGTACTTC

J: TRBJ1-2
D: -
size: few
V: TRBV29-1
CDR3: CSLPHYYGYTF
DNA: TGCAGCCTGCCCCACTACTATGGCTACACCTTC

J: TRBJ2-6
D: -
size: -
V: TRBV30
CDR3: CAWREGVGANVLTF
DNA: TGTGCCTGGAGGGAGGGAGTCGGGGCCAACGTCCTGACTTTC

J: TRBJ2-7
D: -
size: few
V: TRBV29-1
CDR3: CSVVEGDLEQYF
DNA: TGCAGCGTTGTAGAGGGGGACTTGGAGCAGTACTTC

J: TRBJ1-1
D: -
size: -
V: TRBV30
CDR3: CAWSASGNTEAFF
DNA: TGTGCCTGGAGTGCCTCGGGTAACACTGAAGCTTTCTTT

J: TRBJ2-3
D: TRBD2
size: -
V: TRBV30
CDR3: CAWSGDYTDTQYF
DNA: TGTGCCTGGAGTGGGGACTACACAGATACGCAGTATTTT

J: TRBJ2-1
D: -
size: -
V: TRBV30
CDR3: CAWSVLAGEQFF
DNA: TGTGCCTGGAGTGTACTGGCTGGTGAGCAGTTCTTC

J: TRBJ1-3
D: -
size: -
V: TRBV30
CDR3: CAWSGGTGNTIYF
DNA: TGTGCCTGGAGTGGGGGGACTGGAAACACCATATATTTT

J: TRBJ2-5
D: TRBD2
size: -
V: TRBV27
CDR3: CASSPRGVEETQYF
DNA: TGTGCCAGCAGCCCCCGGGGGGTCGAAGAGACCCAGTACTTC

J: TRBJ1-5
D: TRBD1
size: few
V: TRBV5-6
CDR3: CASSLGAGGGNQPQHF
DNA: TGTGCCAGCAGCTTGGGGGCAGGGGGCGGCAACCAGCCCCAGCATTTT

J: TRBJ1-1
D: -
size: -
V: TRBV29-1
CDR3: CSVEGPSGAFF
DNA: TGCAGCGTTGAGGGGCCCAGCGGAGCTTTCTTT

J: TRBJ2-6
D: -
size: -
V: TRBV7-9
CDR3: CATPGVTGANVLTF
DNA: TGTGCCACGCCAGGGGTTACTGGGGCCAACGTCCTGACTTTC

J: TRBJ2-3
D: -
size: -
V: TRBV9
CDR3: CASSVYDSSYTQYF
DNA: TGTGCCAGCAGCGTTTACGACTCAAGTTATACGCAGTATTTT

J: TRBJ2-7
D: TRBD1
size: -
V: TRBV7-2
CDR3: CASSPGWRQGDREQYF
DNA: TGTGCCAGCAGCCCCGGTTGGAGACAGGGCGATCGCGAGCAGTACTTC

J: TRBJ1-1
D: TRBD1
size: -
V: TRBV30
CDR3: CAWSPGTGGEEAFF
DNA: TGTGCCTGGAGCCCCGGGACAGGGGGGGAAGAAGCTTTCTTT

J: TRBJ2-7
D: TRBD1
size: once
V: TRBV29-1
CDR3: CSVEVSGTEAYEQYF
DNA: TGCAGCGTTGAAGTTTCCGGGACAGAAGCCTACGAGCAGTACTTC

J: TRBJ2-1
D: -
size: few
V: TRBV14
CDR3: CASSQTSGSYNEQFF
DNA: TGTGCCAGCAGCCAAACTTCTGGCTCCTACAATGAGCAGTTCTTC

J: TRBJ2-3
D: -
size: large
V: TRBV2
CDR3: CASTTGNYTDTQYF
DNA: TGTGCCAGCACTACGGGGAATTACACAGATACGCAGTATTTT

J: TRBJ2-7
D: TRBD1
size: few
V: TRBV29-1
CDR3: CSVEERTTGGSSYEQYF
DNA: TGCAGCGTTGAAGAGCGAACGACAGGGGGGAGCTCCTACGAGCAGTACTTC

J: TRBJ1-1
D: -
size: -
V: TRBV5-1
CDR3: CASSLAGGNTEAFF
DNA: TGCGCCAGCAGCTTGGCCGGGGGAAACACTGAAGCTTTCTTT

J: TRBJ1-3
D: -
size: -
V: TRBV4-3
CDR3: CASSQDRGRGNTIYF
DNA: TGCGCCAGCAGCCAAGATCGGGGCAGGGGAAACACCATATATTTT

J: TRBJ2-6
D: -
size: -
V: TRBV30
CDR3: CAWSSGNGANVLTF
DNA: TGTGCCTGGAGTTCGGGGAATGGGGCCAACGTCCTGACTTTC

J: TRBJ2-3
D: -
size: -
V: TRBV30
CDR3: CAWSEGSDTQYF
DNA: TGTGCCTGGAGCGAGGGGTCTGATACGCAGTATTTT

J: TRBJ2-1
D: -
size: few
V: TRBV5-8
CDR3: CASSLRGRNNEQFF
DNA: TGTGCCAGCAGCTTGAGAGGGCGCAACAATGAGCAGTTCTTC

J: TRBJ2-3
D: -
size: once
V: TRBV29-1
CDR3: CSVGDHTDTQYF
DNA: TGCAGCGTAGGGGACCACACAGATACGCAGTATTTT

J: TRBJ1-6
D: -
size: -
V: TRBV4-3
CDR3: CASSQDIVDRSPLHF
DNA: TGCGCCAGCAGCCAAGATATAGTCGATCGCTCACCCCTCCACTTT

J: TRBJ1-2
D: -
size: -
V: TRBV29-1
CDR3: CSVKTNYGYTF
DNA: TGCAGCGTTAAAACTAACTATGGCTACACCTTC

J: TRBJ1-5
D: TRBD1
size: -
V: TRBV27
CDR3: CASSFDREGNQPQHF
DNA: TGTGCCAGCAGTTTTGACAGGGAGGGCAATCAGCCCCAGCATTTT

J: TRBJ2-3
D: -
size: -
V: TRBV27
CDR3: CASSIVGDTQYF
DNA: TGTGCCAGCAGTATCGTAGGGGATACGCAGTATTTT

J: TRBJ1-1
D: TRBD1
size: -
V: TRBV30
CDR3: CAERQGTTEAFF
DNA: TGTGCCGAAAGACAGGGGACCACTGAAGCTTTCTTT

J: TRBJ2-1
D: -
size: -
V: TRBV27
CDR3: CASSPRGGGKVDNEQFF
DNA: TGTGCCAGCAGTCCACGGGGAGGGGGGAAGGTCGACAATGAGCAGTTCTTC

J: TRBJ2-7
D: -
size: -
V: TRBV29-1
CDR3: CSVASGTKQLNYEQYF
DNA: TGCAGCGTCGCATCCGGGACGAAACAATTAAACTACGAGCAGTACTTC

J: TRBJ2-7
D: -
size: -
V: TRBV29-1
CDR3: CSAEDSETTQYF
DNA: TGCAGCGCCGAGGACAGCGAAACAACGCAGTACTTC

J: TRBJ1-1
D: TRBD1
size: -
V: TRBV29-1
CDR3: CSAVGQGSEAFF
DNA: TGCAGCGCCGTGGGACAGGGGTCTGAAGCTTTCTTT

J: TRBJ1-2
D: TRBD1
size: -
V: TRBV30
CDR3: CAWSVGTGGHGYTF
DNA: TGTGCCTGGAGTGTAGGGACAGGGGGCCATGGCTACACCTTC

J: TRBJ1-1
D: -
size: few
V: TRBV10-3
CDR3: CAISDPGMGTEAFF
DNA: TGTGCCATCAGTGATCCAGGGATGGGCACTGAAGCTTTCTTT

J: TRBJ2-1
D: -
size: -
V: TRBV7-2
CDR3: CASSPGLEQFF
DNA: TGTGCCAGCAGCCCGGGGCTTGAGCAGTTCTTC

J: TRBJ1-2
D: -
size: -
V: TRBV23-1
CDR3: CASSPLGGEDGYTF
DNA: TGCGCCAGCAGTCCGTTGGGGGGGGAAGATGGCTACACCTTC

J: TRBJ2-7
D: -
size: -
V: TRBV10-1
CDR3: CASSDRDDEQYF
DNA: TGCGCCAGCAGTGACCGCGATGACGAGCAGTACTTC

J: TRBJ1-5
D: -
size: -
V: TRBV5-1
CDR3: CASIKRTRCNQPQHF
DNA: TGCGCCAGCATAAAGAGGACTCGGTGCAATCAGCCCCAGCATTTT

J: TRBJ2-3
D: TRBD2
size: -
V: TRBV29-1
CDR3: CSVVGGELDTQYF
DNA: TGCAGCGTTGTCGGGGGGGAACTGGATACGCAGTATTTT

J: TRBJ2-6
D: -
size: -
V: TRBV7-9
CDR3: CASSISSGANVLTF
DNA: TGTGCCAGCTCGATCAGCTCTGGGGCCAACGTCCTGACTTTC